Sequencing of this T cell receptor (beta chain) was carried out in a study of blood T cell repertoires in COVID-19. Study background: COVID-19 samples, acute and convalescent, were from the United States, Italy and Spain. T cells, B-cell-depleted T cells, or PBMCs supplied cDNA or gDNA.

Methods used by the authors: By means of reference gene primer amplification, nucleated cell counts were estimated. Here immunoSEQ multiplex PCR was the method, and the copy in TCRdb shows in-frame clones only, minus some. The D gene and trimming were derived from the DNA, and the V and J assignments and clone size from that table. In the table there are over 60,000 clones, roughly 80% of which are singletons. Germline-derived CDR1 and CDR2 are KGHSH and LQKENI. The CDR3 runs to 14 residues. The V end lost 0 bases, the J end lost 5 bases, and 8 bases lay between the germline ends. The chain links TRBV18 to TRBJ1-5, with a tentative D call TRBD1 (6 bases). The sequence was obtained from a man older than 75 with active COVID-19. Sequenced: peripheral blood. The CDR3 DNA reads TGTGCCAGCTCACCACCGGGGGCGTATCAGCCCCAGCATTTT. Translation gives CASSPPGAYQPQHF.